The entry that follows covers one TCR beta chain sequence. Germline values: CDR1 LGHDT, CDR2 YNNKEL (reference sequence). V shed 0 bases and J shed 8 bases, with 8 bases lying between them. The CDR3 totals 12 residues. Grouping used clinical history reported by participants in a survey and questionnaire. Authors' processing steps: It was from reference gene primer amplification that nucleated cell counts were estimated. The method was immunoSEQ multiplex PCR; TCRdb's version includes in-frame clones alone and lacks a portion of them. V, J and clone size derive from that table, while D and trimming were established from the DNA sequence. This sample has some 410,000 clones, with 88% found just once. These data are taken from a study of blood T cell repertoires in COVID-19. Across the study: In each case, the material was cDNA or gDNA derived from T cells, B-cell-depleted T cells, or PBMCs.

The specimen sequenced was PBMCs or T cells enriched from blood (not recorded which). This sequence was found in a woman aged 25-40 years with acute COVID-19. The chain has TRBV3-1 (or the pseudogene TRBV3-2) and TRBJ2-7; a weak D match, TRBD1 (5 bases). CDR3 DNA: TGTGCCAGCAGCCAAGAAGGGGCGAAGCAGTACTTC. Translating gives CASSQEGAKQYF.